This T cell receptor beta chain is from a study of blood T cell repertoires in COVID-19 (dated by TCRdb to between 2020 and 2021). With regard to the full study: The collaborator samples originated in the United States, Italy and Spain and spanned the acute and convalescent phases of COVID-19. The prospective study material was composed of cDNA or gDNA derived from T cells, B-cell-depleted T cells, or PBMCs. The dataset comprised deeply sampled blood TCRbeta repertoires from subjects exposed to, actively infected with, or recovered from COVID-19. The repertoires were made available in a free public database intended to serve as a resource for research on the immune response to SARS-CoV-2. Samples came from the ongoing ImmuneRACE study (first 160 participants) plus 1,254 subjects from 6 global collaborators. The sample metadata nearly always contained a de-identified subject ID, COVID-19 status, age in years and sex. Where HLA class I and class II types were available, the types were taken from metadata supplied by the sample provider, not from assay-based typing.

A second Seattle source provided samples from volunteer blood donors who had recovered from COVID-19. The collaborating institutions used their own protocols to collect whole blood in K2EDTA tubes. For TCRbeta analysis, collaborators shipped samples in one of three forms: frozen whole blood, isolated PBMCs, or DNA extracted from either of those sample types. The paper as a whole reports these results and caveats: The amount of clinical and demographic metadata varied by source and participant and was provided uncurated.

The junction carries 5 bases between V and J, which are trimmed by 6 bases and 2 bases respectively. Per the germline V gene, KGHSH is the CDR1 and LQKENI is the CDR2. From cysteine to phenylalanine, the CDR3 is 12 amino acids long. Of the read, only the CDR3 DNA is kept; its 36 bases are in frame from base 1. This clone was detected only a few times. What this receptor recognizes is not known. Base qualities are missing; no much larger clone stands one base away. The sample holds other DNA sequences that translate to the same CDR3. TCRbeta CDR3 regions were amplified from genomic DNA using the immunoSEQ Assay, a bias-controlled multiplex PCR. In the source study's methods: Nucleated cell counts per sample were estimated from amplification of reference gene primers within the assay. To quantify the absolute abundance of each unique TCRbeta CDR3 rearrangement, sequence reads were collapsed and filtered. For each sample, productive Simpson clonality was calculated by taking the square root of Simpson's diversity index across productive rearrangements. The source is immuneACCESS, and TCRdb retained only in-frame sequences with V and J called. Part of the clones is not carried over; for the studies checked, unresolved V genes explain less than half of this, and the remainder is unexplained. From that table come the V and J calls and clone size; the DNA was used to work out D and trimming. The sample data list fewer than 200,000 clones, and roughly 86% of these were observed just once. The ten most abundant clones make up roughly 7.1% of the sample.

Input material: peripheral blood. This sequence was found in a man aged 35 to 55 who had recovered from COVID-19. The rearrangement joined TRBV18 to TRBJ1-5, with the D segment identity uncertain. CDR3 sequence: CASSQGNQPQHF. The nucleotide sequence is given as TGTGCCAGCTCCCAGGGCAATCAGCCCCAGCATTTT.